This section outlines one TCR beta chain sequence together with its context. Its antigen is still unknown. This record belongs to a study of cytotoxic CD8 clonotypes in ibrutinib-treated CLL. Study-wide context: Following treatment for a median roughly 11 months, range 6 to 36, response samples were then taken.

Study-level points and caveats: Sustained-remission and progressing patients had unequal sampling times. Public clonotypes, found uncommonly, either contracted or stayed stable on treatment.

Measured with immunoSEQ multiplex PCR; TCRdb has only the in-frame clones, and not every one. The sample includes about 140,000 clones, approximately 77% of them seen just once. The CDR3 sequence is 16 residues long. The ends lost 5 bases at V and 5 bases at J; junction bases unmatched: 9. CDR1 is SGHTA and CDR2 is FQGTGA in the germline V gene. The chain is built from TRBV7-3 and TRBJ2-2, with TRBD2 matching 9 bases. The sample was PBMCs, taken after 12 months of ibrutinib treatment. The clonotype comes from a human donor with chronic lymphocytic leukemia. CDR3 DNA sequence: TGTGCCAGCAGCCCCTTAGCGGGAGTAAAAACCGGGGAGCTGTTTTTT. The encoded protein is CASSPLAGVKTGELFF.